This TCR beta chain originates from a study of T cell repertoires in ileal Crohn's disease. Broader study findings: Active smokers at surgery had more clonal expansions than non-smokers. Endoscopic recurrence occurred in every patient whose clonality exceeded 26.8%.

TCRdb keeps only in-frame clones here, not all; method: immunoSEQ multiplex PCR. The table includes more than 50,000 clones, about 89% detected once. Comments on this clone: Its antigen is as yet unknown.

The V end lost 5 bases, the J end lost 4 bases, and 16 bases lay between the germline ends. CDR1 is SSHAT, CDR2 FNYEAQ, per germline (reference sequence). The CDR3 covers 15 residues. Time point in this sample: neoterminal ileum biopsy at postoperative endoscopy, about 6 months after surgery. The sequenced sample was ileal tissue. The rearrangement joins TRBV7-7 to TRBJ2-3; D may be TRBD2 (5 bases). The source is an adult with Crohn's disease. CDR3 sequence: CASSPGRGFADTQYF. CDR3 bases: TGTGCCAGCAGCCCCGGCCGCGGGTTCGCAGATACGCAGTATTTT.